This entry lists 26 T cell receptor beta chains sequenced from one sample in a study of blood T cell repertoires in COVID-19. Measured with immunoSEQ multiplex PCR; TCRdb has only the in-frame clones, and not every one. The sample has about 170,000 clones, more than 75% seen once. Sequenced input: peripheral blood. Every receptor here comes from a man in his late teens or twenties with active or convalescent COVID-19.

This clone was observed a few times. The sample carries other DNA sequences with the same CDR3. V is TRBV7-9 and J is TRBJ1-1; D unclear. The CDR3 totals 14 residues. V was clipped by 0 bases and J by 1 base, with 6 bases between them. In germline, CDR1 is SEHNR, CDR2 FQNEAQ (reference sequence). The CDR3 loop reads CASSLALGNTEAFF. The CDR3, as DNA: TGTGCCAGCAGCTTAGCCCTCGGGAACACTGAAGCTTTCTTT.

This clone occurred once. Germline is not matched at one junction end, which may reflect a read error. V is TRBV3-1 (or the pseudogene TRBV3-2) and J is TRBJ1-1, with D unresolved. The CDR3 spans 15 residues. CDR1 is LGHDT and CDR2 is YNNKEL in the germline V gene (reference sequence). The CDR3 region is CASSQERWENPEAFF. In DNA, the CDR3 is TGTGCCAGCAGCCAAGAGAGGTGGGAGAACCCTGAAGCTTTCTTT.

The genes are TRBV30 and TRBJ1-2; TRBD1 might be the D (5 bases). This CDR3 has 12 residues. Trimming pared 3 bases from V and 1 base from J, leaving 6 bases between. Germline CDR1 GTSNPN, CDR2 SVGIG (reference sequence). Here the CDR3 reads CAWSQGNYGYTF. CDR3 DNA: TGTGCCTGGAGCCAGGGTAACTATGGCTACACCTTC. Together with reference TRBV30 and TRBJ1-2, the CDR3 gives the full variable domain: SQTIHQWPATLVQPVGSPLSLECTVEGTSNPNLYWYRQAAGRGLQLLFYSVGIGQISSEVPQNLSASRPQDRQFILSSKKLLLSDSGFYLCAWSQGNYGYTFGSGTRLTVV.

The chain is built from TRBV30 and TRBJ1-5; TRBD1 aligns across 8 bases. Looked up from germline, CDR1 is GTSNPN and CDR2 is SVGIG (reference sequence). Trimming removed 2 bases from V and 1 base from J; junction bases left unmatched: 4. The CDR3 is 15 residues long. CDR3 bases: TGTGCCTGGAGTCAGGACAGGGTAAGCAATCAGCCCCAGCATTTT. Translating it yields CAWSQDRVSNQPQHF.

The genes are TRBV9 and TRBJ1-2; 9 bases match TRBD1. CDR3 size: 14 residues. Germline loops: CDR1 SGDLS, CDR2 YYNGEE. With V trimmed by 6 bases and J by 3 bases, 6 bases remained unmatched. The CDR3 protein is CASNPGDRDYGYTF. DNA of the CDR3: TGTGCCAGCAACCCGGGGGACAGGGACTATGGCTACACCTTC.

The CDR3 reads CASSSMTGEETQYF. DNA for the CDR3: TGCGCCAGCAGCTCAATGACAGGGGAAGAGACCCAGTACTTC. This chain connects TRBV5-1 to TRBJ2-5; 8 bases map to TRBD1. Germline loops: CDR1 SGHRS, CDR2 YFSETQ. The CDR3 spans 14 residues. V shed 3 bases, J shed 3 bases, and the junction held 4 bases outside the gene matches.

The rearrangement uses TRBV5-8 and TRBJ2-1, with D hard to call. Germline V gene data show CDR1 as SGHTS and CDR2 as YDEGEE. The CDR3 spans 14 residues. Trimming removed 4 bases from V and 6 bases from J, with 14 bases in between. CDR3 protein: CASSLYVSINEQFF. The CDR3 nucleotides are TGTGCCAGCAGCCTCTACGTGAGCATCAATGAGCAGTTCTTC.

The chain recombines TRBV7-2 with TRBJ2-7; 10 nucleotides line up with TRBD2. Germline-derived CDR1 and CDR2 are SGHTA and FQGNSA. V lost 5 bases, J lost 5 bases, and 12 bases stayed unmatched. The CDR3 contains 16 residues. CDR3: CASSHTRLAGEDEQYF. CDR3 in DNA: TGTGCCAGCAGCCATACGCGGCTAGCGGGAGAGGACGAGCAGTACTTC.

This chain connects TRBV2 to TRBJ1-6; perhaps TRBD1 as D (6 bases). CDR3 length: 12 residues. The germline V gene encodes CDR1 SNHLY and CDR2 FYNNEI. V was clipped by 10 bases and J by 9 bases, with 13 bases between them. The DNA for the CDR3 is TGTGCCACCCGGGACACGAGTTCACCCCTCCACTTT. Translated, it gives CATRDTSSPLHF.

V and J are TRBV5-1 and TRBJ2-5; 7 nucleotides match TRBD2. CDR1 and CDR2 from the germline V gene are SGHRS and YFSETQ. Unmatched junction bases numbered 14, after V lost 4 bases and J lost 5 bases. The CDR3 spans 16 residues. CDR3 nucleotides: TGCGCCAGCAGCATGACCGGGACTACACTCGGGGAGACCCAGTACTTC. Residues: CASSMTGTTLGETQYF.

The gene calls are TRBV15 and TRBJ1-6, with TRBD1 as a possible D gene (5 bases). CDR1 is LNHNV, CDR2 YYDKDF, per germline (reference sequence). Trimming shortened V by 8 bases and J by 5 bases, and 13 bases separated the two germline ends. The CDR3 extends over 14 amino acids. Here the CDR3 reads CATRNWGDNSPLHF. The CDR3 DNA reads as TGTGCCACCCGGAATTGGGGGGATAATTCACCCCTCCACTTT.

The V and J genes are TRBV30 and TRBJ2-7, with 10 nucleotides matching TRBD2. Per the germline V gene, CDR1 is GTSNPN and CDR2 is SVGIG (reference sequence). J was trimmed by 3 bases and V by 4 bases; bases with no gene match: 6. This CDR3 contains 14 residues. The CDR3 nucleotides are TGTGCCTGGATCCTAGCGGGAGCTTTCTACGAGCAGTACTTC. The encoded protein is CAWILAGAFYEQYF.

This clone was picked up a small number of times. The chain employs TRBV6-5 and TRBJ1-1; D is uncertain. The V end lost 6 bases, the J end lost 1 base, and 6 bases lay between the germline ends. CDR1 MNHEY and CDR2 SVGAGI come from the germline V gene. The CDR3 covers 12 residues. CDR3 in amino acids: CASSRGNTEAFF. CDR3 in DNA: TGTGCCAGCAGCCGAGGGAACACTGAAGCTTTCTTT.

The gene calls are TRBV29-1 and TRBJ2-1; tentatively, D is TRBD2 (7 bases). Germline V gene sequence: CDR1 SQVTM, CDR2 ANQGSEA. This CDR3 comprises 13 residues. The V gene lost 5 bases and the J gene lost 2 bases, with 10 bases spanning the gap. The CDR3 reads CSVHGGPYNEQFF. CDR3 DNA: TGCAGCGTTCACGGGGGGCCCTACAATGAGCAGTTCTTC.

The chain carries TRBV12-5 and TRBJ2-3, with D possibly TRBD2 on 5 matching bases. The CDR3 is 16 residues long. Germline CDR1 is LGHNT and CDR2 is FRNRAP. Trimming took off 0 bases at V and 0 bases at J, with 10 bases between the two ends. The CDR3 DNA reads as TGTGCTAGTGGTTTGGTACAAACGGGAAGCACAGATACGCAGTATTTT. This sequence encodes CASGLVQTGSTDTQYF. Full variable domain (missing parts from reference TRBV12-5 and TRBJ2-3): DARVTQTPRHKVTEMGQEVTMRCQPILGHNTVFWYRQTMMQGLELLAYFRNRAPLDDSGMPKDRFSAEMPDATLATLKIQPSEPRDSAVYFCASGLVQTGSTDTQYFGPGTRLTVL.

V is TRBV24-1 and J is TRBJ1-5; no definite D call. The germline gives CDR1 KGHDR, CDR2 SFDVKD. This CDR3 contains 15 residues. The ends were cut back, 6 bases at V and 0 bases at J, with 11 bases in the middle. CDR3 amino acids: CATSLGEGSNQPQHF. CDR3 DNA sequence: TGTGCCACCAGTCTCGGGGAGGGTAGCAATCAGCCCCAGCATTTT.

This sequence joins TRBV27 and TRBJ2-3; 10 bases line up with TRBD2. V trimming: 5 bases; J trimming: 9 bases; junction bases outside the gene matches: 8. CDR1 and CDR2 from the germline V gene are MNHEY and SMNVEV (reference sequence). CDR3 size: 14 residues. CDR3 bases: TGTGCCAGCAGTCCCTCGGGACTAGCGTTGACGCAGTATTTT. Its translation is CASSPSGLALTQYF.

V is TRBV6-4 and J is TRBJ1-1; D perhaps matches TRBD1 (5 bases). Trimming took off 6 bases at V and 1 base at J, with 12 bases between the two ends. The V gene's germline CDR1 is MRHNA and CDR2 SNTAGT. This CDR3 spans 14 amino acids. CDR3 sequence: CASSPDRENTEAFF. The DNA for the CDR3 is TGTGCCAGCAGCCCCGACAGAGAGAACACTGAAGCTTTCTTT.

The chain links TRBV5-1 to TRBJ1-1; 7 nucleotides match TRBD1. Unmatched junction bases numbered 2, after V lost 0 bases and J lost 6 bases. The CDR3 is 13 amino acids. Germline V gives CDR1 SGHRS, CDR2 YFSETQ. The CDR3 nucleotides read TGCGCCAGCAGCTTGGAGGGGGCGCCTGAAGCTTTCTTT. Its translation is CASSLEGAPEAFF.

V and J are TRBV5-1 and TRBJ2-7; 8 bases match TRBD2. Germline CDR1 is SGHRS and CDR2 is YFSETQ. V was clipped by 4 bases and J by 0 bases; unmatched bases: 6. This CDR3 is 15 amino acids long. This chain's CDR3 is CASSPGRARSYEQYF. The CDR3, as DNA: TGCGCCAGCAGCCCCGGGAGGGCCCGCTCCTACGAGCAGTACTTC.

The chain employs TRBV19 and TRBJ1-1; D is undetermined. The CDR3 runs 14 residues. Between the trimmed V and J ends, which lost 8 bases and 1 base, there was a span of 14 bases. CDR1 LNHDA and CDR2 SQIVND come from the germline V gene (reference sequence). The CDR3 sequence is CASLRPGSNTEAFF. Written as DNA, the CDR3 is TGTGCCAGTCTGCGTCCGGGATCGAACACTGAAGCTTTCTTT.

CDR3 protein: CASSLVLGQDYGYTF. The CDR3, as DNA: TGTGCCAGCAGCTTAGTTCTGGGACAGGACTATGGCTACACCTTC. J is TRBJ1-2 and V is TRBV7-8; the match to TRBD1 covers 8 bases. The length of the CDR3 is 15 residues. Germline V gives CDR1 SGHVS, CDR2 FQNEAQ. Trimming removed 1 base from V and 3 bases from J; junction bases left unmatched: 4.

This clone was recorded only once. This rearrangement joins TRBV6-6 to TRBJ1-4; TRBD1 might be the D (5 bases). Germline CDR1 and CDR2: MNHNY and SVGAGI (reference sequence). The ends were cut back, 8 bases at V and 2 bases at J, with 9 bases in the middle. There are 13 residues in the CDR3. The CDR3: CASGGYTNEKLFF. CDR3 DNA: TGTGCCAGCGGGGGGTATACTAATGAAAAACTGTTTTTT.

The rearrangement links TRBV6-5 to TRBJ2-1, with D maybe TRBD1 (6 bases). V shed 4 bases and J shed 5 bases, with 12 bases lying between them. Germline V gene lookup returns CDR1 MNHEY and CDR2 SVGAGI. The CDR3 contains 14 residues. As DNA, the CDR3 is TGTGCCAGCAGTTCCACGGCAGGGGACAATGAGCAGTTCTTC. Translation gives CASSSTAGDNEQFF.

This clone was recorded once. This chain joins TRBV29-1 and TRBJ1-1, with unresolved D. Per germline, CDR1 SQVTM and CDR2 ANQGSEA. This CDR3 comprises 10 residues. The V and J ends lost 5 bases and 11 bases respectively, with 12 bases between them. This CDR3 reads CSVSDARAFF. The CDR3 DNA sequence: TGCAGCGTTTCGGATGCTAGGGCTTTCTTT.

This chain connects TRBV6-5 to TRBJ2-7; 12 nucleotides line up with TRBD2. The V segment lost 6 bases and the J segment 5 bases; nucleotides outside the gene matches: 8. The CDR3 consists of 15 residues. Per germline, CDR1 MNHEY and CDR2 SVGAGI. The CDR3 is CASSPLTSGRDEQYF. Here the CDR3 DNA reads TGTGCCAGCAGCCCCCTGACTAGCGGGAGAGACGAGCAGTACTTC.